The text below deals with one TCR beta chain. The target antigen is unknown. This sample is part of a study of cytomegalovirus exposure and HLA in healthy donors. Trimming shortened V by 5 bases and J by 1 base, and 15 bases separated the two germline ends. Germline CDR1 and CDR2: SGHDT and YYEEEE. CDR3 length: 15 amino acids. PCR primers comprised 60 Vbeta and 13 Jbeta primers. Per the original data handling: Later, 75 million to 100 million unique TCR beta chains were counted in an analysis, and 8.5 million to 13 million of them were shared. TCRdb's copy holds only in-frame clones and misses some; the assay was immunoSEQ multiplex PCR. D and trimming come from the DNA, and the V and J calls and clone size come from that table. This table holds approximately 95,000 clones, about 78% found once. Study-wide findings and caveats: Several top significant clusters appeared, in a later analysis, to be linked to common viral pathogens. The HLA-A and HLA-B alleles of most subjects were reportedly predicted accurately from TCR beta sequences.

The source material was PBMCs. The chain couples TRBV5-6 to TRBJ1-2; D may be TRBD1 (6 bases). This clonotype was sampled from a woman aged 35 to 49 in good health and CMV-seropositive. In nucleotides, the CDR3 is TGTGCCAGCAGTTACTCAGGGGTCCTTAACTATGGCTACACCTTC. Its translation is CASSYSGVLNYGYTF.